The entry that follows covers one T cell receptor (beta chain) sequence. Its cognate antigen is unknown. The data were taken from a study of shared clonotypes between healthy human individuals. Overall study: Aged 18 to 49, the donors were a couple of women and a few men.

General study findings and limits: Generation of non-shared clonotypes was less probable than generation of clonotypes shared by all four donors.

The CDR3 is 12 amino acids. Trimming pared 4 bases from V and 7 bases from J, leaving 13 bases between. Germline assignment: CDR1 SQVTM and CDR2 ANQGSEA. It was into CD45RA+ naive and CD45RA-negative memory subsets that the CD4+ cells were split. Replicate PCRs from sorted subsets contained around 200 ng DNA, which is approximately 30,000 T cell genomes. Sequencing used immunoSEQ multiplex PCR; TCRdb keeps in-frame clones, though not all of them. This table has some 1 million clones, approximately 68% appearing once. This chain connects TRBV29-1 to TRBJ1-2; maybe TRBD1 (5 bases). The receptor was isolated from a young man in good health. The sequencing sample was made of memory CD4+ T cells sorted from blood. The subset is: CD45RA-negative fraction. The CDR3 protein is CSVVEDGGGYTF. In DNA form, the CDR3 reads TGCAGCGTTGTCGAGGACGGGGGTGGCTACACCTTC.